Shown below are 30 T cell receptor beta chains from a single sample sequenced in a study of beta chain features in type 1 diabetes. Expressed TCRB transcripts were sequenced after all isolated RNA was converted to cDNA. Sequencing used immunoSEQ multiplex PCR; TCRdb keeps in-frame clones, though not all of them. The sample shows 680,000 or so clones, around 15% of them seen only once. The sample taken for sequencing was naive CD4+ T cells from blood. The receptor source for this set is a man in his late teens or twenties in good health.

The chain has TRBV7-9 and TRBJ2-5; 10 nucleotides line up with TRBD2. The V gene's germline CDR1 is SEHNR and CDR2 FQNEAQ (reference sequence). The CDR3 totals 16 residues. V gave up 0 bases and J gave up 3 bases; unmatched junction bases: 4. The CDR3 spells CASSLAQLAGKETQYF. As DNA, the CDR3 is TGTGCCAGCAGCTTAGCGCAACTAGCGGGGAAAGAGACCCAGTACTTC.

This clone was found a few times. The V gene is TRBV6-5, the J gene TRBJ2-1; 12 nucleotides match TRBD2. The CDR3 totals 15 residues. Germline V CDR1 and CDR2: MNHEY, SVGAGI. The ends lost 7 bases at V and 6 bases at J; junction bases unmatched: 7. CDR3 DNA: TGTGCCAGCAACGCAGGGACTAGCGGGCGCAATGAGCAGTTCTTC. Its translation is CASNAGTSGRNEQFF.

The V gene is TRBV7-9, the J gene TRBJ1-1; 7 bases align to TRBD1. CDR1 SEHNR and CDR2 FQNEAQ come from the germline V gene (reference sequence). The CDR3 is made up of 14 amino acids. The V segment lost 8 bases and the J segment 5 bases; nucleotides outside the gene matches: 11. The CDR3, as DNA: TGTGCCAGCGGAGGGGGCATGGCGAGGACTGAAGCTTTCTTT. It codes for CASGGGMARTEAFF.

The chain uses TRBV7-2 and TRBJ2-7; TRBD2 might be the D (6 bases). V was cut by 5 bases and J by 3 bases, with 14 bases left in between. CDR1 is SGHTA and CDR2 is FQGNSA in the germline V gene. The length of the CDR3 is 14 residues. The CDR3 nucleotides read TGTGCCAGCAGCCTAGGGCACGGGGGCTACGAGCAGTACTTC. It yields the protein CASSLGHGGYEQYF.

This sequence joins TRBV30 and TRBJ1-2, with D unresolved. Trimming took off 4 bases at V and 0 bases at J, with 15 bases between the two ends. CDR3 size: 15 residues. The germline gives CDR1 GTSNPN, CDR2 SVGIG (reference sequence). DNA for the CDR3: TGTGCCTGGATGACCTTTCGGAGGACTAACTATGGCTACACCTTC. Protein product: CAWMTFRRTNYGYTF.

The chain joins TRBV28 to TRBJ1-1; D not certain. Germline values: CDR1 MDHEN, CDR2 SYDVKM. V lost 3 bases, J lost 1 base, and 6 bases lay in between. This CDR3 is 13 amino acids long. CDR3 protein: CASSFVQNTEAFF. The DNA of the CDR3 is TGTGCCAGCAGTTTCGTCCAGAACACTGAAGCTTTCTTT.

The V gene is TRBV4-1, the J gene TRBJ2-5, with D perhaps TRBD1 (6 bases). Germline values: CDR1 MGHRA, CDR2 YSYEKL. The CDR3 is made up of 14 amino acids. V lost 4 bases and J lost 4, with 13 bases in between. CDR3 loop: CASSLTGLRETQYF. For the CDR3, the DNA is TGCGCCAGCAGCCTTACAGGGCTTCGAGAGACCCAGTACTTC.

The chain couples TRBV18 to TRBJ2-7; 7 bases match TRBD1. Germline V gene sequence: CDR1 KGHSH, CDR2 LQKENI. The V and J ends lost 3 bases and 3 bases, in that order; junction bases with no gene match: 2. The CDR3 has 13 residues. The CDR3 spells CASSPGQHYEQYF. In nucleotides, the CDR3 is TGTGCCAGCTCACCGGGACAGCACTACGAGCAGTACTTC.

This chain connects TRBV27 to TRBJ2-5; D is possibly TRBD2 (5 bases). V was shortened by 2 bases and J by 6 bases, with 10 bases between the two germline ends. Germline CDR1 and CDR2: MNHEY and SMNVEV (reference sequence). CDR3 size: 13 residues. CDR3 amino acids: CASSLAGGQTQYF. For the CDR3, the DNA is TGTGCCAGCAGTTTAGCGGGTGGGCAGACCCAGTACTTC.

The table lists this clone with a few counts. This chain links TRBV9 with TRBJ1-1; D not resolved. The CDR3 extends over 16 amino acids. From germline, CDR1 is SGDLS and CDR2 YYNGEE. Trimming removed 0 bases at V and 0 bases at J, with 12 bases between. The chain's CDR3 is CASSVVGGFLNTEAFF. The CDR3 coding sequence is TGTGCCAGCAGCGTAGTCGGCGGTTTCCTGAACACTGAAGCTTTCTTT.

This clone appeared a few times. V is TRBV28 and J is TRBJ2-7, with unresolved D. The germline CDR1 and CDR2 sequences are MDHEN and SYDVKM. The CDR3 contains 14 residues. Trimming left V 3 bases short and J 6 bases short, with 15 bases between. The CDR3 region has the DNA TGTGCCAGCAGTTTTTCGACTCCCGGTCGCGAGCAGTACTTC. Translated: CASSFSTPGREQYF.

The chain carries TRBV28 and TRBJ1-5; 8 bases agree with TRBD1. Germline V lookup: CDR1 MDHEN, CDR2 SYDVKM. This CDR3 is built from 15 residues. V trimming: 5 bases; J trimming: 6 bases; junction bases outside the gene matches: 9. The CDR3 DNA reads TGTGCCAGCAGTGGTCCGGACAGGGCTGGTCAGCCCCAGCATTTT. Amino acids: CASSGPDRAGQPQHF.

The chain is built from TRBV7-9 and TRBJ1-6; TRBD1 might be the D (5 bases). V lost 7 bases and J 9 bases, leaving 13 bases between the germline ends. CDR1 and CDR2 from the germline V gene are SEHNR and FQNEAQ (reference sequence). CDR3 length: 13 amino acids. The CDR3: CASTGDRGSPLHF. DNA of the CDR3: TGTGCCAGCACGGGGGATAGGGGTTCACCCCTCCACTTT.

The chain carries TRBV27 and TRBJ1-5; no reliable D call. Germline CDR1 reads MNHEY; CDR2 reads SMNVEV (reference sequence). The germline V and J ends were trimmed by 4 bases and 6 bases, with 7 bases remaining between them. The CDR3 totals 12 residues. The CDR3 DNA sequence: TGTGCCAGCAGTTCGGGATTTCAGCCCCAGCATTTT. Translation gives CASSSGFQPQHF.

V is TRBV10-3 and J is TRBJ2-7, with a weak D call TRBD2 (6 bases). CDR1 and CDR2 from the germline V gene are ENHRY and SYGVKD. CDR3 length: 12 amino acids. The V gene lost 7 bases and the J gene lost 7 bases, with 14 bases spanning the gap. CDR3 residues: CAINAGAGEQYF. DNA for the CDR3: TGTGCCATCAATGCGGGTGCGGGGGAGCAGTACTTC.

This chain uses TRBV11-1 with TRBJ2-5; D unresolved. The CDR3 consists of 12 residues. V was shortened by 2 bases and J by 3 bases, with 4 bases between the two germline ends. Per germline, CDR1 SGHAT and CDR2 FQDESV (reference sequence). The CDR3 nucleotides read TGTGCCAGCAGCTTATTTAAAGAGACCCAGTACTTC. Translated: CASSLFKETQYF.

J is TRBJ1-1 and V is TRBV5-4; maybe TRBD1 (6 bases). There are 13 residues in the CDR3. The V gene's germline CDR1 is SGHNT and CDR2 YYREEE (reference sequence). V gave up 4 bases and J gave up 4 bases, with 11 bases separating them. CDR3 sequence reads: CASSRQVGTEAFF. The CDR3 DNA reads as TGTGCCAGCAGCAGACAGGTCGGCACTGAAGCTTTCTTT. The whole variable domain, remainder taken from reference TRBV5-4 and TRBJ1-1, is ETGVTQSPTHLIKTRGQQVTLRCSSQSGHNTVSWYQQALGQGPQFIFQYYREEENGRGNFPPRFSGLQFPNYSSELNVNALELDDSALYLCASSRQVGTEAFFGQGTRLTVV.

The V gene is TRBV28, the J gene TRBJ1-2; a possible D gene is TRBD1 (5 bases). Germline assignment: CDR1 MDHEN and CDR2 SYDVKM. The CDR3 contains 14 residues. V dropped 7 bases and J dropped 3 bases, with 15 bases sitting between them. CDR3 amino acids: CASTPLGRDYGYTF. The CDR3 coding sequence is TGTGCCAGCACTCCCCTGGGACGGGACTATGGCTACACCTTC.

This clone has just a few counts. This chain uses TRBV7-2 with TRBJ2-3; possibly TRBD1 for D (5 bases). The CDR3 is made up of 12 amino acids. Germline CDR1 and CDR2: SGHTA and FQGNSA. Trimming stripped 10 bases from V and 2 bases from J, with 10 bases between. CDR3 sequence: CATRQLTDTQYF. The CDR3 DNA sequence: TGTGCCACCCGACAGCTCACAGATACGCAGTATTTT.

Notes on this clone: This CDR3 is also generated by other DNA sequences in the sample. This chain connects TRBV7-9 to TRBJ1-1; TRBD1 is a possible D gene (5 bases). The CDR3 loop spans 14 amino acids. In germline, CDR1 is SEHNR, CDR2 FQNEAQ (reference sequence). Trimming shortened V by 2 bases and J by 0 bases, and 7 bases separated the two germline ends. The CDR3 DNA follows: TGTGCCAGCAGCTTACAGGGCGTGAACACTGAAGCTTTCTTT. This sequence encodes CASSLQGVNTEAFF. The complete variable domain, with remaining parts taken from reference TRBV7-9 and TRBJ1-1, reads DTGVSQNPRHKITKRGQNVTFRCDPISEHNRLYWYRQTLGQGPEFLTYFQNEAQLEKSRLLSDRFSAERPKGSFSTLEIQRTEQGDSAMYLCASSLQGVNTEAFFGQGTRLTVV.

A few counts support this clone. This chain links TRBV10-3 with TRBJ1-5; maybe TRBD1 (5 bases). V lost 7 bases to trimming and J lost 4 bases, with 11 bases between them. The CDR3 consists of 13 residues. Per germline, CDR1 ENHRY and CDR2 SYGVKD. The CDR3 here is CAITPDRNQPQHF. CDR3 nucleotide sequence: TGTGCCATCACTCCCGACAGAAATCAGCCCCAGCATTTT.

This chain joins TRBV10-3 and TRBJ1-1; D unresolved. The germline CDR1 and CDR2 sequences are ENHRY and SYGVKD. Between the trimmed V and J ends, which lost 6 bases and 7 bases, there was a span of 12 bases. The CDR3 is made up of 12 amino acids. The CDR3 DNA sequence: TGTGCCATCAGCGAGAGGAATGGTGAAGCTTTCTTT. Residues: CAISERNGEAFF.

The table lists this clone with a few counts. The chain carries TRBV19 and TRBJ2-1, with a weak D call TRBD1 (6 bases). The CDR3 extends over 13 amino acids. V lost 4 bases to trimming and J lost 2 bases, with 6 bases between them. Germline assignment: CDR1 LNHDA and CDR2 SQIVND (reference sequence). The CDR3 is CASSNRAYNEQFF. CDR3 DNA: TGTGCCAGTAGTAACAGGGCCTACAATGAGCAGTTCTTC.

V and J are TRBV18 and TRBJ2-7; 8 bases map to TRBD2. The germline V gene encodes CDR1 KGHSH and CDR2 LQKENI. The V and J ends lost 1 base and 6 bases, in that order; junction bases with no gene match: 8. CDR3 length equals 15 residues. Here the CDR3 reads CASSPRPAGAREQYF. The DNA for the CDR3 is TGTGCCAGCTCACCACGACCAGCGGGAGCTCGCGAGCAGTACTTC.

This clone was seen a handful of times. One junction end does not reproduce the germline sequence, and a read error may be involved. The J gene is TRBJ2-1, the V gene TRBV7-8; D is uncertain. The CDR3 has 14 amino acids. Germline V gene data show CDR1 as SGHVS and CDR2 as FQNEAQ. CDR3 sequence: CASSKSASSNEQFF. CDR3 in DNA: TGTGCCAGCAGCAAATCCGCCTCCTCCAATGAGCAGTTCTTC.

This clone has just a few counts. This rearrangement joins TRBV6-1 to TRBJ2-3; tentative D call: TRBD2 (5 bases). Trimming pared 6 bases from V and 4 bases from J, leaving 17 bases between. The CDR3 runs to 15 residues. Germline CDR1 is MNHNS and CDR2 is SASEGT. Here the CDR3 DNA reads TGTGCCAGCAGCCTCCTGGGAGTTGAGGCAGATACGCAGTATTTT. Translated, it gives CASSLLGVEADTQYF.

The chain combines TRBV9 with TRBJ1-6, with D uncertain. The germline V and J ends were trimmed by 0 bases and 9 bases, with 7 bases remaining between them. The CDR3 totals 13 residues. From germline, CDR1 is SGDLS and CDR2 YYNGEE. CDR3 sequence: CASSVARGSPLHF. The CDR3 DNA sequence: TGTGCCAGCAGCGTAGCTCGAGGTTCACCCCTCCACTTT.

There are a few counts of this clone. This chain joins TRBV4-2 and TRBJ2-7; D not resolved. This CDR3 has 15 amino acids. CDR1 and CDR2 from the germline V gene are LGHNA and YNFKEQ. V gave up 0 bases and J gave up 2 bases, with 11 bases separating them. CDR3 protein: CASSQDRQRTYEQYF. Here the CDR3 DNA reads TGTGCCAGCAGCCAAGATCGGCAGCGCACCTACGAGCAGTACTTC.

This sequence joins TRBV6-5 and TRBJ1-4; 7 bases map to TRBD1. CDR3 length: 14 amino acids. Germline CDR1 reads MNHEY; CDR2 reads SVGAGI. V trimming: 5 bases; J trimming: 7 bases; junction bases outside the gene matches: 7. The CDR3 region is CASSKQGLGEKLFF. The CDR3 DNA follows: TGTGCCAGCAGTAAACAGGGGTTGGGTGAAAAACTGTTTTTT.

The chain carries TRBV9 and TRBJ2-7; 10 nucleotides align to TRBD2. The CDR3 length is 14 residues. Trimming took 0 bases from V and 6 from J; bases not matched to a gene: 3. Germline assignment: CDR1 SGDLS and CDR2 YYNGEE. This chain's CDR3 is CASSVVAGGTEQYF. The CDR3 bases are TGTGCCAGCAGCGTAGTAGCGGGAGGAACCGAGCAGTACTTC.